This is a list of T cell receptor beta chains from one sample in a study of cytomegalovirus exposure and HLA in healthy donors. Generated by immunoSEQ multiplex PCR, the TCRdb table keeps only in-frame clones and is missing some. The profile shows 150,000 to 200,000 clones, more than 75% of them singletons. The source material was PBMCs. The receptors originated from a man aged 25-45 years in good health and CMV-seropositive. CDR3s include the opening cysteine and the closing phenylalanine or tryptophan. The D gene is left open where the match is weak. Part of the rows lack a size; the others show once, few, many or a class for expanded clones.

D	size	J	V	DNA	CDR3
.	.	TRBJ1-4	TRBV6-6	TGTGCCAGCAGGCAACAGGGCACTTGGGGAAAACTGTTTTTT	CASRQQGTWGKLFF
TRBD1	.	TRBJ2-7	TRBV29-1	TGCAGCGTTGTCGGTGTGAAGACAGGGGTGTCCTACGAGCAGTACTTC	CSVVGVKTGVSYEQYF
.	.	TRBJ2-1	TRBV5-5	TGTGCCAGCAGCATTCACCTGGACTCGGGGAATGAGCAGTTCTTC	CASSIHLDSGNEQFF
.	.	TRBJ2-2	TRBV21-1	TGTGCCAGCAGCAAAGAGGATAGCGAGAACACCGGGGAGCTGTTTTTT	CASSKEDSENTGELFF
.	once	TRBJ2-1	TRBV7-9	TGTGCCATCGCGTCCTCCTCCTACAATGAGCAGTTCTTC	CAIASSSYNEQFF
.	.	TRBJ2-1	TRBV6-5	TGTGCCAGCAGGCCTGGACAGTCCTCCTACAATGAGCAGTTCTTC	CASRPGQSSYNEQFF
.	once	TRBJ2-5	TRBV30	TGTGCCTGGAGTGTAACGGGTGAGACCCAGTACTTC	CAWSVTGETQYF
.	.	TRBJ2-2	TRBV29-1	TGCAGCGTTGGGGCGGGTACTTCCACCGGGGAGCTGTTTTTT	CSVGAGTSTGELFF
.	.	TRBJ1-1	TRBV19	TGTGCCAGTAGTATTGGCGGGGCGAGGGATACTGAAGCTTTCTTT	CASSIGGARDTEAFF
TRBD2	.	TRBJ2-1	TRBV18	TGTGCCAGCTCTCCCCGGCCCCTAGCGGGAGCGAATGAGCAGTTCTTC	CASSPRPLAGANEQFF
.	few	TRBJ2-5	TRBV5-1	TGCGCCAGCAGCCGGGGATTCCAAGAGACCCAGTACTTC	CASSRGFQETQYF
TRBD2	.	TRBJ2-7	TRBV4-1	TGCGCCAGCAGCCAGGGACTAGTGGCGTACGAGCAGTACTTC	CASSQGLVAYEQYF
.	.	TRBJ2-3	TRBV7-9	TGTTCCAGCAGCCCCGGACAGACCACTCAGTATTTT	CSSSPGQTTQYF
TRBD1	few	TRBJ1-4	TRBV5-1	TGCGCCAGCAGCCCGGGACAGAGAAATGAAAAACTGTTTTTT	CASSPGQRNEKLFF
.	.	TRBJ1-3	TRBV6-1	TGTGCCAGCCGGTGGGAGCCCGGAAACACCATATATTTT	CASRWEPGNTIYF
TRBD1	few	TRBJ2-7	TRBV7-6	TGTGCCAGCAGCGCCCGACAGGGGCTATCCTACGAGCAGTACTTC	CASSARQGLSYEQYF
TRBD1	once	TRBJ2-7	TRBV5-1	TGCGCCAGCAGCCCCGGGACAGGGGGCGGAGGGAACGAGCAGTACTTC	CASSPGTGGGGNEQYF
.	.	TRBJ1-5	TRBV1	TGCACCAGCAGCCAACCTCTTCGGGGGGCACAGCCCCAGCATTTT	CTSSQPLRGAQPQHF
.	.	TRBJ1-3	TRBV9	TGTGCCAGCAGCCCCGGATTGGGGGGGGGAAACACCATATATTTT	CASSPGLGGGNTIYF
.	few	TRBJ2-3	TRBV4-1	TGCGCCAGCAGCCAAGATTATTCCAGGTTCACAGATACGCAGTATTTT	CASSQDYSRFTDTQYF
TRBD2	.	TRBJ2-2	TRBV9	TGTGCCAGCAGCGTAGCTCGTACTAGCGGGAGGATTTCCGGGGAGCTGTTTTTT	CASSVARTSGRISGELFF
.	.	TRBJ2-7	TRBV6-1	TGTGCCAGCAGTGAGGCCGAAAACTACGAGCAGTACTTC	CASSEAENYEQYF
.	.	TRBJ1-5	TRBV4-1	TGCGCCAGCAGCCCAGTGGGGGCAGGGATCGTACAGCCCCAGCATTTT	CASSPVGAGIVQPQHF
.	once	TRBJ2-2	TRBV9	TGTGCCAGCAGCCCTCCAACATCGACCGGGGAGCTGTTTTTT	CASSPPTSTGELFF
.	.	TRBJ2-2	TRBV11-3	TGTGCCAGCAGCTTAGGGCAGCGGCGGGACGCCGGGGAGCTGTTTTTT	CASSLGQRRDAGELFF
TRBD1	.	TRBJ2-2	TRBV29-1	TGCAGCGTCGGACAGGGGAACACCGGGGAGCTGTTTTTT	CSVGQGNTGELFF
.	.	TRBJ2-7	TRBV6-5	TGTGCCAGCAGTTACTCGATCGGGAGCCTCGCCCTGGAGCAGTACTTC	CASSYSIGSLALEQYF
.	once	TRBJ1-3	TRBV18	TGTGCCAGCTCACCCGATGGCGGGATTGGAAACACCATATATTTT	CASSPDGGIGNTIYF
TRBD2	.	TRBJ2-1	TRBV18	TGTGCCAGCTCACCACGGGCACAGAACGGACTAGCGGGAAAGATAACCAGCTCCTACAATGAGCAGTTCTTC	CASSPRAQNGLAGKITSSYNEQFF
TRBD2	.	TRBJ2-1	TRBV7-2	TGTGCCAGCAGCTTATTGACTAGCGGGAATAATGAGCAGTTCTTC	CASSLLTSGNNEQFF
TRBD2	many	TRBJ2-1	TRBV30	TGTGCCTGGAATAGCGGGAACAATGAGCAGTTCTTC	CAWNSGNNEQFF
.	.	TRBJ1-3	TRBV4-1	TGCGCCAGCAGCCAAGAAAGCGGAGACACCATATATTTT	CASSQESGDTIYF
TRBD1	.	TRBJ2-3	TRBV2	TGTGCCAGCAGCCAACTGGAGACAGGGTTTGATACGCAGTATTTT	CASSQLETGFDTQYF
.	.	TRBJ2-5	TRBV28	TGTGCCTCGTCGGGAGACGGCGGAGAGACCCAGTACTTC	CASSGDGGETQYF
.	.	TRBJ1-3	TRBV29-1	TGCAGCGTCGTCCAGATGCTTGGAAACACCATATATTTT	CSVVQMLGNTIYF
.	.	TRBJ2-1	TRBV7-8	TGTGCCAGCAGCTTCTCCCCGAACCGGGGGTTCGGGAATGAGCAGTTCTTC	CASSFSPNRGFGNEQFF
.	.	TRBJ1-1	TRBV7-6	TGTGCCAGCAGCTTAGGGGGGGTCCCAGCTTTCTTT	CASSLGGVPAFF
.	.	TRBJ1-1	TRBV7-9	TGTGCCAGCAGCTTACGGTATAGCACTGAAGCTTTCTTT	CASSLRYSTEAFF
.	.	TRBJ2-6	TRBV7-4	TGTGCCAGCAGCCCGGGGGCCAACGTCCTGACTTTC	CASSPGANVLTF